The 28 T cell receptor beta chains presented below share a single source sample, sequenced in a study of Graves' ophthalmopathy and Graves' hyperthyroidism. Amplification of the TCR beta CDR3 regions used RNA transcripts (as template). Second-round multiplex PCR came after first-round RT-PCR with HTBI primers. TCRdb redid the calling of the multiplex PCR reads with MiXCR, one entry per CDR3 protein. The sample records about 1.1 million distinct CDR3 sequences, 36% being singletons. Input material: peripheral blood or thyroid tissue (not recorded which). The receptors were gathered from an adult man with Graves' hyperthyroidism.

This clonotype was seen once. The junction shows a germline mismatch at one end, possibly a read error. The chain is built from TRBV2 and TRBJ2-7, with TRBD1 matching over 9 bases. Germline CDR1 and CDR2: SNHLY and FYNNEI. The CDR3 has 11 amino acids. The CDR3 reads CSRDRVHEQYF. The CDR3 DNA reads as TGTTCCAGGGACAGGGTCCACGAGCAGTACTTC.

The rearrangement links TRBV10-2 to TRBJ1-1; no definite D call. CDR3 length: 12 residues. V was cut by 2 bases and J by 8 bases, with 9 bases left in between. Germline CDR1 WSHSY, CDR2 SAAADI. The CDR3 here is CASSEDGTEAFF. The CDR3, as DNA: TGCGCCAGCAGTGAGGACGGCACGGAAGCTTTCTTT.

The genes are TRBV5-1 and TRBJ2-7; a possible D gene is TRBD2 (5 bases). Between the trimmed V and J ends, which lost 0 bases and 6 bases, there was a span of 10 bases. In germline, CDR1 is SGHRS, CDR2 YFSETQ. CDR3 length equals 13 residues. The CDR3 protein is CASSLGGAVEQYF. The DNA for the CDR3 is TGCGCCAGCAGCTTGGGGGGAGCGGTCGAGCAGTACTTC. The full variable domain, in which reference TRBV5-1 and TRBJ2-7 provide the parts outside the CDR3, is KAGVTQTPRYLIKTRGQQVTLSCSPISGHRSVSWYQQTPGQGLQFLFEYFSETQRNKGNFPGRFSGRQFSNSRSEMNVSTLELGDSALYLCASSLGGAVEQYFGPGTRLTVT.

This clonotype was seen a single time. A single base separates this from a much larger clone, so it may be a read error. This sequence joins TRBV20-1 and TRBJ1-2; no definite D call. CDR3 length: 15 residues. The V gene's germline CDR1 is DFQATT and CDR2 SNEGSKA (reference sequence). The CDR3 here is CSARDIRGLSSGYAF. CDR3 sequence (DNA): TGCAGTGCTAGAGATATTAGAGGGCTCTCCTCTGGCTACGCCTTC.

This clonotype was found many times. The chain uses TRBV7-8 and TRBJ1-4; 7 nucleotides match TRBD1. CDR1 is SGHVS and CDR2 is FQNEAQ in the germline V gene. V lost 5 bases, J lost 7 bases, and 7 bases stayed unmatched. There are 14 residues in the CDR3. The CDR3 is CASSTEGQSEKLFF. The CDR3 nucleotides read TGTGCCAGCAGCACAGAGGGACAGAGTGAAAAACTGTTTTTT.

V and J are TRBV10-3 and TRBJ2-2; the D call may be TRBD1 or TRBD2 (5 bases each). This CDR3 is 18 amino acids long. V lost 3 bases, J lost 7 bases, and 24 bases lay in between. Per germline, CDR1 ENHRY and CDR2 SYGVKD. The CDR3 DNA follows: TGTGCCATCAGTGACGGGAACAGTGGGGCACGGGCCGTCGGGGAGCTGTTTTTT. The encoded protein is CAISDGNSGARAVGELFF.

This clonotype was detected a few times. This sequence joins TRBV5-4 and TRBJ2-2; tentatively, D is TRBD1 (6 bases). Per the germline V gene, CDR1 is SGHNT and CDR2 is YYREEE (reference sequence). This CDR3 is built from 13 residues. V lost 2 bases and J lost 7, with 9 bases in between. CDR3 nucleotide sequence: TGTGCCAGCAGCTTTCGACAGGACGGGGAGCTGTTTTTT. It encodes CASSFRQDGELFF.

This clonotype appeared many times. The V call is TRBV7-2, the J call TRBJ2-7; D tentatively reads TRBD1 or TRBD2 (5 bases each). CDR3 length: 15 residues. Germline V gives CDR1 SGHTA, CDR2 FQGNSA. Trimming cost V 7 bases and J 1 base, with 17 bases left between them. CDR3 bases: TGTGCCAGCACCCTATTCGGGGCCGGATCCTACGAGCAGTACTTC. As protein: CASTLFGAGSYEQYF.

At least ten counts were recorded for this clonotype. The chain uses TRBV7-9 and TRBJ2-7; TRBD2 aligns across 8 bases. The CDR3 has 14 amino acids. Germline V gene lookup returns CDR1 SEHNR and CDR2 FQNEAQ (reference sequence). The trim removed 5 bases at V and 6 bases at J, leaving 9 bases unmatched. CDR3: CASSEQGLVVEQYF. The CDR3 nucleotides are TGTGCCAGCAGCGAGCAGGGACTAGTGGTCGAGCAGTACTTC.

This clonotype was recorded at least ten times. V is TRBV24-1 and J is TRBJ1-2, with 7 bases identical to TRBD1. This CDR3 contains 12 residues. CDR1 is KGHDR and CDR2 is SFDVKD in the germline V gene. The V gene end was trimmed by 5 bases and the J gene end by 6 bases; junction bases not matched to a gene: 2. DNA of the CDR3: TGTGCCACCAGTGGCAGGGGGAATGGCTACACCTTC. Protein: CATSGRGNGYTF.

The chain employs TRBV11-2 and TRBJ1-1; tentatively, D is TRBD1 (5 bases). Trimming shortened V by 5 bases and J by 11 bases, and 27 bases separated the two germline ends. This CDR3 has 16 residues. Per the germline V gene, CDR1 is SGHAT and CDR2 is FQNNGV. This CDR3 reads CASSARARGSEGWAFF. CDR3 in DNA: TGTGCCAGCAGCGCCAGGGCCAGAGGGTCCGAAGGATGGGCTTTCTTT. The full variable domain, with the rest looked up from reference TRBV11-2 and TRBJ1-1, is EAGVAQSPRYKIIEKRQSVAFWCNPISGHATLYWYQQILGQGPKLLIQFQNNGVVDDSQLPKDRFSAERLKGVDSTLKIQPAKLEDSAVYLCASSARARGSEGWAFFGQGTRLTVV.

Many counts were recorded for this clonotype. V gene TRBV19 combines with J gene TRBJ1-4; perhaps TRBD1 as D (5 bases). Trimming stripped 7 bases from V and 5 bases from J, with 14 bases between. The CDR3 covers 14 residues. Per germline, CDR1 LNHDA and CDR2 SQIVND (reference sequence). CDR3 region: CASTVGRVNEKLFF. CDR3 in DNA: TGTGCCAGTACGGTGGGACGGGTCAATGAAAAACTGTTTTTT.

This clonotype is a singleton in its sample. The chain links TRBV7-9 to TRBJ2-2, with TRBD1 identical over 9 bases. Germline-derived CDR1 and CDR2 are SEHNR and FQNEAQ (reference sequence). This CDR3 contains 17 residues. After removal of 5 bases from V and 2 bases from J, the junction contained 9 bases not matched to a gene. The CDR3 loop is CASSAGTGTTNTGELFF. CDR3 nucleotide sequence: TGTGCCAGCAGCGCCGGGACAGGGACTACCAACACCGGGGAGCTGTTTTTT.

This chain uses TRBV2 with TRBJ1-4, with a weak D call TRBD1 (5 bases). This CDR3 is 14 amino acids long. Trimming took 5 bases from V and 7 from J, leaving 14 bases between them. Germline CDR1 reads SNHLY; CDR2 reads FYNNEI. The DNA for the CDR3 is TGTGCCAGCAGTCCCGGGGCCGATAGTGAAAAACTGTTTTTT. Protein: CASSPGADSEKLFF.

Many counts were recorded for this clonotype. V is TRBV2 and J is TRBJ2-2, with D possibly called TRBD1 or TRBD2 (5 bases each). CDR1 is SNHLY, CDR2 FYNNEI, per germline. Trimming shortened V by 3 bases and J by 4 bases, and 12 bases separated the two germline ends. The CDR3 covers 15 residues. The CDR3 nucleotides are TGTGCCAGCAGTGATCGGGGCAGAGCCACCGGGGAGCTGTTTTTT. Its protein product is CASSDRGRATGELFF.

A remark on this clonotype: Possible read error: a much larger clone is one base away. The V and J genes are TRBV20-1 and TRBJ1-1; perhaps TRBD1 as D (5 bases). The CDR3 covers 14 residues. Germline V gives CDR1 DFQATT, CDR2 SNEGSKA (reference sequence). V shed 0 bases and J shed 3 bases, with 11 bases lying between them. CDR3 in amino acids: CSARDGGGDTEAFF. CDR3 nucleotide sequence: TGCAGTGCTAGAGATGGGGGGGGAGACACTGAAGCTTTCTTT.

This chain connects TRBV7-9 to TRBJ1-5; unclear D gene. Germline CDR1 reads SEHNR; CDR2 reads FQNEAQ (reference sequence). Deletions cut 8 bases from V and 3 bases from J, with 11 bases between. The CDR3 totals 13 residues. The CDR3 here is CASRHKANQPQHF. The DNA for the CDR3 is TGTGCCAGCCGTCATAAGGCCAATCAGCCCCAGCATTTT.

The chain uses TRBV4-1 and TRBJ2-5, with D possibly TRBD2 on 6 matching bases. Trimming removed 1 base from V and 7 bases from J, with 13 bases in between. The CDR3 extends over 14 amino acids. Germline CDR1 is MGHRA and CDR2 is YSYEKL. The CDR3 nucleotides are TGCGCCAGCAGCCAAGTCGGTAGGCGGGGGACCCAGTACTTC. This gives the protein CASSQVGRRGTQYF.

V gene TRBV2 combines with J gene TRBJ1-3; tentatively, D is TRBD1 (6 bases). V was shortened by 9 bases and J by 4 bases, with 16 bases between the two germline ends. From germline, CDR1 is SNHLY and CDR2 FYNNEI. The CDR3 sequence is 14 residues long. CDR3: CASSSQGPGNTIYF. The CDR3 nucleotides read TGTGCCAGTTCGTCCCAGGGGCCAGGAAACACCATATATTTT.

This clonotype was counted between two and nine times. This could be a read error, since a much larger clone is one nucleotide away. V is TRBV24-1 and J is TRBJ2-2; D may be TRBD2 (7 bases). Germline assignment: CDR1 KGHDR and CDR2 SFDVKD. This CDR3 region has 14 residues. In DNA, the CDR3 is TGTGCCACCAGTTCTTCTCGGGGGGCAAGGGAGCTGCTTTTT. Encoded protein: CATSSSRGARELLF.

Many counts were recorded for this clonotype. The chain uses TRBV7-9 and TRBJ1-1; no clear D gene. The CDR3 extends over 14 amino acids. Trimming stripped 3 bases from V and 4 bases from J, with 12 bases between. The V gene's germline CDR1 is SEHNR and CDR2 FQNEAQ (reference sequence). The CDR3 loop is CASSFQSPSTEAFF. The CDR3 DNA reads TGTGCCAGCAGCTTCCAGTCCCCGAGCACTGAAGCTTTCTTT.

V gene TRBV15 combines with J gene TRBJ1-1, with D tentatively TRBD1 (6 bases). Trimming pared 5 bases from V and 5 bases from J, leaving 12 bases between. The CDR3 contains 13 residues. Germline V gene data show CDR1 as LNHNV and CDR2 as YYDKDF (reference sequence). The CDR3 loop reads CATSPPGATEAFF. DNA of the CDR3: TGTGCCACCAGCCCTCCGGGGGCGACTGAAGCTTTCTTT.

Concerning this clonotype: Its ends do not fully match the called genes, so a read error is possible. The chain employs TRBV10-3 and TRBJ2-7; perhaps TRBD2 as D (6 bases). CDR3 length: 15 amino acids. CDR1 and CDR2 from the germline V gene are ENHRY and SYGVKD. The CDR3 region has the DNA TGTGCCATCAGGGGACTCAGCGAGGGTCCCTACGAACAGTACTTC. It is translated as CAIRGLSEGPYEQYF.

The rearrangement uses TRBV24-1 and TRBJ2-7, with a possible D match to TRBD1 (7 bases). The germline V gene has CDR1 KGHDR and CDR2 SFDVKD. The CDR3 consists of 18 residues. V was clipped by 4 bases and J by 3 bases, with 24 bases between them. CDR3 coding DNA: TGTGCCACCAGTGACCATAGGCGGGGCAGGGGGGCGAACTACGAGCAGTACTTC. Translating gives CATSDHRRGRGANYEQYF.

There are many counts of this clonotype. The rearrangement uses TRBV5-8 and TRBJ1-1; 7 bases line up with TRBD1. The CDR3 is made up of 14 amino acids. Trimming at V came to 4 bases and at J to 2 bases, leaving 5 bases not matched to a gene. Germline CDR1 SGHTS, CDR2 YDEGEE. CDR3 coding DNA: TGTGCCAGCAGCGCCTACAGGGGAAACACTGAAGCTTTCTTT. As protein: CASSAYRGNTEAFF.

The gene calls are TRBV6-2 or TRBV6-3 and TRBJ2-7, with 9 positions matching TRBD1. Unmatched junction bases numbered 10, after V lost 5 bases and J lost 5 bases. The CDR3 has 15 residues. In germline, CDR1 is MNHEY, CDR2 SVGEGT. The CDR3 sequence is CASSTTGTGNHEQYF. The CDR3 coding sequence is TGTGCCAGCAGTACAACCGGGACAGGGAACCACGAGCAGTACTTC.

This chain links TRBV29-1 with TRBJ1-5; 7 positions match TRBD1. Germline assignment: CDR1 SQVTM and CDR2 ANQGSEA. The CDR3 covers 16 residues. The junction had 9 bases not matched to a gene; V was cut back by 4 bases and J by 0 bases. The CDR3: CSVAVTSGGSNQPQHF. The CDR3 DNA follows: TGCAGCGTTGCGGTGACGTCAGGGGGTAGCAATCAGCCCCAGCATTTT.

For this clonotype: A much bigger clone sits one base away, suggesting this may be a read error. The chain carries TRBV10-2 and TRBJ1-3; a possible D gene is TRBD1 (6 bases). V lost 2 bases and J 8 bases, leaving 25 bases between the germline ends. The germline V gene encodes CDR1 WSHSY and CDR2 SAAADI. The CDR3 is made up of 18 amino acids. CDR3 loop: CASSEPDSPLNYGYTIYF. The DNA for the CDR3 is TGCGCCAGCAGTGAGCCGGACAGTCCTTTAAACTATGGCTACACCATATATTTT.